This TCR beta chain was sequenced during a study of cytomegalovirus exposure and HLA in healthy donors. Donors consisted of healthy bone marrow donors. This CDR3 is built from 16 residues. CDR1 and CDR2 from the germline V gene are MNHNY and SVGAGI (reference sequence). With V trimmed by 1 base and J by 6 bases, 8 bases remained unmatched. The study, taken as a whole, reports: Analyzed later, most CMV-associated TCR beta chains appeared HLA-restricted.

There are a few counts of this clone. What it binds is unknown. A multiplex PCR was run with 60 Vbeta primers and 13 Jbeta primers. The repertoire was sequenced with immunoSEQ multiplex PCR; TCRdb's copy has only in-frame clones and lacks some. This table holds 150,000 to 200,000 clones, around 78% found once. The clonotype originates from a woman in her 30s in good health and CMV-seropositive. V is TRBV6-6 and J is TRBJ1-4; TRBD1 matches at 7 bases. The material sequenced was PBMCs. This CDR3 reads CASSYLGTARYEKLFF. The DNA for the CDR3 is TGTGCCAGCAGTTACTTAGGGACAGCTAGATATGAAAAACTGTTTTTT.